Listed here is a single T cell receptor beta chain. Per germline, CDR1 SNHLY and CDR2 FYNNEI. V was trimmed by 5 bases and J by 8 bases, leaving 12 bases between them. CDR3 length equals 12 residues. The source of the sample is a study of T-cell memory formation after mild COVID-19. Via MiXCR, TCRdb re-called the 5' RACE reads, giving one row per CDR3 protein. The data hold around 200,000 distinct CDR3 sequences, with more than 9% observed a single time. The sequencing sample was made of PBMCs or a T cell subset sorted from them (not recorded which). The V and J genes are TRBV2 and TRBJ1-1; no clear D. This TCR was recovered from a man aged 18-30 years who had mild COVID-19 (a few samples of this study predate the infection). Cell type and time point are not known. As DNA, the CDR3 is TGTGCCAGCAGTCTTAATACAGCGGAAGCTTTCTTT. It translates to CASSLNTAEAFF.